Presented here are 9 T cell receptor beta chains from one specimen sequenced in a study of OX40 agonist ivuxolimab in advanced cancers. This table comes from immunoSEQ multiplex PCR, and its TCRdb copy is limited to in-frame clones, with some not included. The table includes about 81,000 clones, around 80% detected once. Sequencing was performed on CD4+ or CD8+ T cells sorted from blood, taken in a trial of the OX40 agonist ivuxolimab. These receptors were obtained from an adult with an advanced solid tumor such as melanoma, head and neck, liver or kidney cancer.

The chain combines TRBV19 with TRBJ1-2, with D perhaps matching TRBD1 (6 bases). The germline gives CDR1 LNHDA, CDR2 SQIVND (reference sequence). The length of the CDR3 is 17 residues. Trimming took 1 base from V and 7 from J, leaving 22 bases between them. The CDR3 region is CASSIGRTGTVSTGYTF. CDR3 sequence (DNA): TGTGCCAGTAGTATAGGTCGAACAGGGACTGTATCGACTGGCTACACCTTC. Together with reference TRBV19 and TRBJ1-2, the CDR3 gives the full variable domain: DGGITQSPKYLFRKEGQNVTLSCEQNLNHDAMYWYRQDPGQGLRLIYYSQIVNDFQKGDIAEGYSVSREKKESFPLTVTSAQKNPTAFYLCASSIGRTGTVSTGYTFGSGTRLTVV.

V is TRBV28 and J is TRBJ1-1; D is unclear. This CDR3 is built from 17 residues. From germline, CDR1 is MDHEN and CDR2 SYDVKM. The V end was cut by 2 bases, the J end by 3 bases, with 19 bases between. In nucleotides, the CDR3 is TGTGCCAGCAGTTTACCCCCTTACAGTAGAGGAGACACTGAAGCTTTCTTT. It encodes CASSLPPYSRGDTEAFF.

The CDR3 DNA reads TGTGCCAGCAGCTTACTTCCCGACCCGACCTACGAGCAGTACTTC. Encoded protein: CASSLLPDPTYEQYF. The rearrangement joins TRBV7-3 to TRBJ2-7, with unresolved D. The germline CDR1 and CDR2 sequences are SGHTA and FQGTGA. The CDR3 totals 15 residues. Trimming removed 2 bases from V and 2 bases from J, with 13 bases in between.

The chain has TRBV5-4 and TRBJ2-1, with TRBD2 identical over 10 bases. The CDR3 has 15 residues. V gave up 3 bases and J gave up 6 bases; unmatched junction bases: 6. Germline loops: CDR1 SGHNT, CDR2 YYREEE (reference sequence). Here the CDR3 reads CASSSIAGGGNEQFF. CDR3 DNA sequence: TGTGCCAGCAGCTCAATAGCGGGGGGTGGCAATGAGCAGTTCTTC.

The chain employs TRBV7-2 and TRBJ1-2; no clear D gene. This CDR3 is 13 amino acids long. With 6 bases removed from V and 8 bases from J, the gap between germline ends came to 16 bases. In germline, CDR1 is SGHTA, CDR2 FQGNSA. As DNA, the CDR3 is TGTGCCAGCAGGTCCCCCCCTTGGGGAGGCTACACCTTC. Its translation is CASRSPPWGGYTF.

CDR3 sequence: CASSFPKGNEQFF. CDR3 sequence (DNA): TGCGCCAGCAGCTTCCCGAAAGGCAATGAGCAGTTCTTC. The chain employs TRBV5-1 and TRBJ2-1; D is uncertain. Germline V gene data show CDR1 as SGHRS and CDR2 as YFSETQ. This CDR3 contains 13 residues. V shed 2 bases and J shed 6 bases, with 9 bases lying between them.

This chain joins TRBV28 and TRBJ1-4; D unclear. V gave up 5 bases and J gave up 8 bases, with 18 bases separating them. The CDR3 has 15 residues. Germline lookup yields CDR1 MDHEN and CDR2 SYDVKM. CDR3 loop: CASSNNLEVLEKLFF. CDR3 sequence (DNA): TGTGCCAGCAGTAACAACCTAGAGGTCCTAGAAAAACTGTTTTTT.

J is TRBJ2-3 and V is TRBV5-1; a weak D match, TRBD1 (5 bases). There are 15 residues in the CDR3. V was pared by 3 bases and J by 3 bases, with 14 bases between. Germline CDR1 SGHRS, CDR2 YFSETQ. The CDR3 DNA sequence: TGCGCCAGCAGCTATCAGGGTGGTGGGACAGATACGCAGTATTTT. Translating it yields CASSYQGGGTDTQYF. Variable domain in full (rest from reference TRBV5-1 and TRBJ2-3): KAGVTQTPRYLIKTRGQQVTLSCSPISGHRSVSWYQQTPGQGLQFLFEYFSETQRNKGNFPGRFSGRQFSNSRSEMNVSTLELGDSALYLCASSYQGGGTDTQYFGPGTRLTVL.

The V call is TRBV19, the J call TRBJ2-1; 8 positions match TRBD1. Germline CDR1 and CDR2: LNHDA and SQIVND (reference sequence). The J segment lost 5 bases and the V segment lost 7 bases, leaving 7 bases of the junction unmatched. CDR3 size: 14 residues. The CDR3 sequence is CASTRTGTNNEQFF. The CDR3 DNA follows: TGTGCCAGTACTCGGACAGGGACAAACAATGAGCAGTTCTTC.